This T cell receptor beta chain was captured by sequencing in a study of T cells after posttransplantation cyclophosphamide. Broader study findings: Later post-transplant blood repertoires were often dominated by donor CD8+ memory clones. Blood and skin or GI T cell repertoires showed limited TRB overlap. Recipient CMV seropositivity and CMV reactivation strongly tracked TRB clonality.

V was shortened by 5 bases and J by 2 bases, with 9 bases between the two germline ends. CDR3 length equals 13 residues. Germline V gene lookup returns CDR1 PRHDT and CDR2 FYEKMQ (reference sequence). This clone occurred many times. Antigen unknown. Cyclophosphamide on days +3 and +4 followed busulfan-fludarabine conditioning and a marrow graft. TCRdb keeps only in-frame clones here, not all; method: immunoSEQ multiplex PCR. The sample includes just under 7,500 clones, none of them occurring once. This clonotype was obtained from a male patient aged 45 to 59 who received an allogeneic stem cell transplant from an unrelated donor, was CMV-positive, and had acute GVHD only. Some of these T cells may belong to the graft donor. This material consisted of PBMCs, taken after allogeneic stem cell transplant with posttransplant cyclophosphamide. The chain joins TRBV13 to TRBJ1-1; D is possibly TRBD1 (5 bases). CDR3 nucleotide sequence: TGTGCCAGCAGCCCTCAGGGTAACACTGAAGCTTTCTTT. This gives the protein CASSPQGNTEAFF.